These 28 T cell receptor beta chains were all obtained from the same sample, sequenced in a study of T-cell memory formation after mild COVID-19. TCRdb processed the 5' RACE reads anew with MiXCR; each CDR3 protein has one entry. The sample contains about 350,000 distinct CDR3 sequences, around 13% of which appear only once. The sample comprised PBMCs or a T cell subset sorted from them (not recorded which). The receptors stem from a young man who had mild COVID-19 (a few samples of this study predate the infection). Cell type and time point are not known.

This clonotype was picked up many times. The rearrangement joins TRBV9 to TRBJ2-2; D is possibly TRBD2 (7 bases). Germline lookup yields CDR1 SGDLS and CDR2 YYNGEE. V shed 0 bases and J shed 6 bases, with 12 bases lying between them. The CDR3 covers 15 residues. CDR3 sequence (DNA): TGTGCCAGCAGCGTAGTCGACGGGGGGCCCGGGGAGCTGTTTTTT. Translated, it gives CASSVVDGGPGELFF.

J is TRBJ1-6 and V is TRBV9, with D possibly TRBD1 on 5 matching bases. Germline V CDR1 and CDR2: SGDLS, YYNGEE. V was pared by 0 bases and J by 10 bases, with 8 bases between. The CDR3 is 13 amino acids. For the CDR3, the DNA is TGTGCCAGCAGCGTAGAGGGACGATCACCCCTCCACTTT. Its translation is CASSVEGRSPLHF.

The V call is TRBV4-1, the J call TRBJ2-2; 7 bases map to TRBD1. The CDR3 consists of 15 residues. The ends lost 3 bases at V and 5 bases at J; junction bases unmatched: 6. From germline, CDR1 is MGHRA and CDR2 YSYEKL. CDR3 nucleotide sequence: TGCGCCAGCAGCCATGACAGGGTAGGAACCGGGGAGCTGTTTTTT. It encodes CASSHDRVGTGELFF.

A few counts support this clonotype. The V and J genes are TRBV5-1 and TRBJ2-7; weak D call: TRBD2 (5 bases). CDR3 length: 15 residues. The V gene's germline CDR1 is SGHRS and CDR2 YFSETQ. Trimming pared 4 bases from V and 5 bases from J, leaving 19 bases between. CDR3 protein: CASSAELVIFDEQYF. CDR3 in DNA: TGCGCCAGCAGCGCCGAACTAGTGATCTTCGACGAGCAGTACTTC.

This clonotype appeared many times. The chain joins TRBV7-2 to TRBJ1-6; possibly TRBD1 for D (6 bases). V dropped 9 bases and J dropped 0 bases, with 9 bases sitting between them. The CDR3 sequence is 14 residues long. Germline V gene data show CDR1 as SGHTA and CDR2 as FQGNSA. The CDR3 DNA reads TGTGCCAGTGGACAGAGCTCCTATAATTCACCCCTCCACTTT. Its protein is CASGQSSYNSPLHF.

The chain joins TRBV5-5 to TRBJ2-5; unclear D gene. Germline V gene sequence: CDR1 SGHKS, CDR2 YYEKEE (reference sequence). The CDR3 extends over 13 amino acids. V was trimmed by 3 bases and J by 1 base, leaving 7 bases between them. This CDR3 is CASSWVSQETQYF. The CDR3 nucleotides are TGTGCCAGCAGCTGGGTCAGCCAAGAGACCCAGTACTTC.

The chain is built from TRBV15 and TRBJ1-2; tentative D call: TRBD1 (6 bases). The CDR3 totals 17 residues. V was cut by 0 bases and J by 5 bases, with 19 bases left in between. Per germline, CDR1 LNHNV and CDR2 YYDKDF (reference sequence). For the CDR3, the DNA is TGTGCCACCAGCAGAGATTCCCTACAGGGTAGAGTTTATGGCTACACCTTC. Residues: CATSRDSLQGRVYGYTF.

The chain is built from TRBV7-9 and TRBJ2-1; TRBD2 agrees at 9 bases. Germline lookup yields CDR1 SEHNR and CDR2 FQNEAQ (reference sequence). V dropped 5 bases and J dropped 6; count of bases not matched to a gene: 5. This CDR3 comprises 14 residues. In DNA form, the CDR3 reads TGTGCCAGCAGCCTCCCACTAGCGGGCAATGAGCAGTTCTTC. Its translation: CASSLPLAGNEQFF.

V usage is TRBV4-1 and J usage is TRBJ2-5; maybe TRBD2 (5 bases). Germline V gene sequence: CDR1 MGHRA, CDR2 YSYEKL. The CDR3 covers 16 residues. The V gene lost 3 bases and the J gene lost 4 bases, with 18 bases spanning the gap. The CDR3 protein is CASSQMMGRAGETQYF. The CDR3 DNA is TGCGCCAGCAGCCAGATGATGGGAAGGGCGGGAGAGACCCAGTACTTC.

The chain joins TRBV20-1 to TRBJ2-4; D ambiguous. The CDR3 runs 14 residues. Germline V gives CDR1 DFQATT, CDR2 SNEGSKA (reference sequence). Trimming took 0 bases from V and 0 from J, leaving 6 bases between them. The CDR3 nucleotides read TGCAGTGCTAGAGATAGCCGAGCCAAAAACATTCAGTACTTC. Translated, it gives CSARDSRAKNIQYF.

This chain joins TRBV7-6 and TRBJ1-1; TRBD1 might be the D (6 bases). Germline values: CDR1 SGHVS, CDR2 FNYEAQ. V was pared by 5 bases and J by 8 bases, with 9 bases between. The CDR3 length is 11 residues. CDR3 residues: CASSNDREAFF. The CDR3 nucleotides read TGTGCCAGCAGCAACGACAGGGAAGCTTTCTTT.

This clonotype was recorded a few times. V gene TRBV4-3 combines with J gene TRBJ2-5, with 9 bases identical to TRBD1. The CDR3 consists of 17 residues. With V trimmed by 0 bases and J by 4 bases, 9 bases remained unmatched. Germline V gene lookup returns CDR1 LGHNA and CDR2 YSLEER. CDR3 region: CASSQEGPGTGRETQYF. The CDR3 DNA reads TGCGCCAGCAGCCAAGAGGGGCCCGGGACAGGGAGAGAGACCCAGTACTTC.

Written as DNA, the CDR3 is TGCGCCAGCAGCCTGGCTTTTTTTTTTAACTATGGCTACACCTTC. It yields the protein CASSLAFFFNYGYTF. The gene calls are TRBV4-1 and TRBJ1-2; D gene uncertain. The V gene lost 4 bases and the J gene lost 1 base, with 13 bases spanning the gap. Looked up from germline, CDR1 is MGHRA and CDR2 is YSYEKL. The CDR3 is made up of 15 amino acids.

This chain joins TRBV19 and TRBJ2-7; D gene ambiguous. The CDR3 contains 11 residues. Germline V gives CDR1 LNHDA, CDR2 SQIVND (reference sequence). The ends were cut back, 6 bases at V and 3 bases at J, with 6 bases in the middle. The chain's CDR3 is CASSMGYEQYF. Here the CDR3 DNA reads TGTGCCAGTAGCATGGGCTACGAGCAGTACTTC.

The genes are TRBV18 and TRBJ2-3, with 8 bases fitting TRBD1. With V trimmed by 0 bases and J by 2 bases, 10 bases remained unmatched. This CDR3 contains 18 residues. In germline, CDR1 is KGHSH, CDR2 LQKENI. Written as DNA, the CDR3 is TGTGCCAGCTCACCACCGAGAGACAGGGGTCGCGACACAGATACGCAGTATTTT. Amino acids: CASSPPRDRGRDTDTQYF.

The rearrangement joins TRBV6-2 or TRBV6-3 to TRBJ2-2; possibly TRBD2 for D (7 bases). V lost 0 bases and J lost 5, with 13 bases in between. Germline V gives CDR1 MNHEY, CDR2 SVGEGT. The CDR3 extends over 16 amino acids. In DNA, the CDR3 is TGTGCCAGCAGTTACTCTTGGGGGGGCCGGACCGGGGAGCTGTTTTTT. This translates into CASSYSWGGRTGELFF.

This clonotype was seen just once. The chain recombines TRBV30 with TRBJ2-3, with unresolved D. CDR3 length equals 13 residues. Trimming took off 2 bases at V and 6 bases at J, with 12 bases between the two ends. Per the germline V gene, CDR1 is GTSNPN and CDR2 is SVGIG (reference sequence). DNA for the CDR3: TGTGCCTGGAGTACCAACGCTGGGGATACGCAGTATTTT. Translating gives CAWSTNAGDTQYF.

This chain connects TRBV4-1 to TRBJ2-3, with 9 bases aligning to TRBD1. The CDR3 has 17 residues. J lost 2 bases, V lost 0 bases, and 6 bases had no gene match. Germline CDR1 and CDR2: MGHRA and YSYEKL. CDR3 protein: CASSQERGTGTTDTQYF. Written as DNA, the CDR3 is TGCGCCAGCAGCCAAGAAAGAGGGACAGGGACCACAGATACGCAGTATTTT.

This clonotype was seen just once. The chain links TRBV6-5 to TRBJ1-3; 10 bases are shared with TRBD1. The CDR3 runs 16 residues. Per germline, CDR1 MNHEY and CDR2 SVGAGI. The V and J ends lost 6 bases and 2 bases, in that order; junction bases with no gene match: 7. CDR3 DNA: TGTGCCAGCAGCCGAGGACAGGGGGGAGCTGGAAACACCATATATTTT. Translated, it gives CASSRGQGGAGNTIYF.

This clonotype was counted between two and nine times. V is TRBV25-1 and J is TRBJ2-3; TRBD2 matches 7 bases. Germline V gene data show CDR1 as MGHDK and CDR2 as SYGVNS. Trimming cost V 2 bases and J 7 bases; bases outside gene matches: 9. The CDR3 is made up of 15 amino acids. CDR3 coding DNA: TGTGCCAGCAGTGAACGGGAGGACACCCTACATACGCAGTATTTT. It encodes CASSEREDTLHTQYF.

This clonotype appeared a few times. The chain is built from TRBV6-6 and TRBJ2-2, with D perhaps given as TRBD1 or TRBD2 (6 bases each). The germline V gene has CDR1 MNHNY and CDR2 SVGAGI (reference sequence). The V and J ends lost 6 bases and 0 bases respectively, with 11 bases between them. This CDR3 has 15 residues. The CDR3, as DNA: TGTGCCAGCAGGTCGGGGGCCTCGAACACCGGGGAGCTGTTTTTT. Its protein product is CASRSGASNTGELFF.

This clonotype has just a few counts. The V and J genes are TRBV20-1 and TRBJ2-3, with TRBD1 matching 7 bases. CDR1 is DFQATT and CDR2 is SNEGSKA in the germline V gene (reference sequence). J lost 2 bases, V lost 5 bases, and 7 bases had no gene match. The CDR3 extends over 14 amino acids. The CDR3 coding sequence is TGCAGTGCTTGGGGACAGTTGTCCACAGATACGCAGTATTTT. Amino acid sequence: CSAWGQLSTDTQYF.

This clonotype appeared a few times. The chain employs TRBV4-1 and TRBJ1-1, with D unclear. Per germline, CDR1 MGHRA and CDR2 YSYEKL. V was pared by 1 base and J by 2 bases, with 8 bases between. This CDR3 comprises 14 residues. In nucleotides, the CDR3 is TGCGCCAGCAGCCAAGGCCCCATAAACACTGAAGCTTTCTTT. Translating gives CASSQGPINTEAFF.

The V and J genes are TRBV7-3 and TRBJ2-5; 8 bases align to TRBD1. This CDR3 has 14 residues. CDR1 SGHTA and CDR2 FQGTGA come from the germline V gene. V lost 4 bases to trimming and J lost 5 bases; unmatched junction nucleotides: 6. CDR3 bases: TGTGCCAGCAGCTCTCAGGGGGCGTGGGAGACCCAGTACTTC. Translating it yields CASSSQGAWETQYF.

The V call is TRBV29-1, the J call TRBJ2-1, with D possibly TRBD2 on 6 matching bases. Germline V gene sequence: CDR1 SQVTM, CDR2 ANQGSEA. This CDR3 comprises 11 residues. V was pared by 6 bases and J by 5 bases, with 8 bases between. CDR3 amino acids: CSVRENNEQFF. The CDR3 nucleotides are TGCAGCGTGCGGGAAAACAATGAGCAGTTCTTC.

In this sample, this clonotype turned up many times. V usage is TRBV5-1 and J usage is TRBJ2-2; D remains unclear. The CDR3 extends over 13 amino acids. V lost 5 bases and J 5 bases, leaving 10 bases between the germline ends. CDR1 and CDR2 from the germline V gene are SGHRS and YFSETQ. CDR3 sequence reads: CASRPIGTGELFF. The CDR3 region has the DNA TGCGCCAGCAGGCCTATAGGGACCGGGGAGCTGTTTTTT.

At least ten counts were recorded for this clonotype. The chain recombines TRBV12-3 or TRBV12-4 with TRBJ2-3; 9 bases fit TRBD2. J lost 1 base, V lost 6 bases, and 5 bases had no gene match. The CDR3 is 15 residues long. The CDR3 loop reads CASSRGTSRTDTQYF. The CDR3 DNA sequence: TGTGCCAGCAGCCGGGGGACTAGCCGCACAGATACGCAGTATTTT.

The CDR3 region has the DNA TGCGCCAGCAAAGGGACAGTCTTTAACACCGGGGAGCTGTTTTTT. This gives the protein CASKGTVFNTGELFF. The chain links TRBV5-1 to TRBJ2-2; TRBD1 aligns across 7 bases. The germline gives CDR1 SGHRS, CDR2 YFSETQ. This CDR3 is 15 amino acids long. V shed 6 bases, J shed 2 bases, and the junction held 7 bases outside the gene matches.